This T cell receptor beta chain was captured by sequencing in a study of blood T cell repertoires in COVID-19. Study-wide background: Specimens from acute and convalescent COVID-19 originated in the United States, Italy and Spain. PBMCs, B-cell-depleted T cells, or T cells provided the cDNA or gDNA that made up the material.

In the authors' methods: Amplifying reference gene primers gave estimates of nucleated cell counts. Sequencing was performed with immunoSEQ multiplex PCR; in TCRdb, only in-frame clones are kept and a portion is missing. From that table come the V and J calls and clone size; the DNA was used to work out D and trimming. Among roughly 28,000 clones listed, 80% to 90% were seen once. The CDR3 covers 14 residues. Germline loops: CDR1 LGHDT, CDR2 YNNKEL (reference sequence). Trimming cost V 2 bases and J 3 bases, with 7 bases left between them. The genes are TRBV3-1 (or the pseudogene TRBV3-2) and TRBJ1-4; D ambiguous. Material for sequencing was peripheral blood. The receptor comes from a human donor in a cohort sampled during active COVID-19. The CDR3, as DNA: TGTGCCAGCAGCCAACGGGAGGCTAATGAAAAACTGTTTTTT. It is translated as CASSQREANEKLFF.